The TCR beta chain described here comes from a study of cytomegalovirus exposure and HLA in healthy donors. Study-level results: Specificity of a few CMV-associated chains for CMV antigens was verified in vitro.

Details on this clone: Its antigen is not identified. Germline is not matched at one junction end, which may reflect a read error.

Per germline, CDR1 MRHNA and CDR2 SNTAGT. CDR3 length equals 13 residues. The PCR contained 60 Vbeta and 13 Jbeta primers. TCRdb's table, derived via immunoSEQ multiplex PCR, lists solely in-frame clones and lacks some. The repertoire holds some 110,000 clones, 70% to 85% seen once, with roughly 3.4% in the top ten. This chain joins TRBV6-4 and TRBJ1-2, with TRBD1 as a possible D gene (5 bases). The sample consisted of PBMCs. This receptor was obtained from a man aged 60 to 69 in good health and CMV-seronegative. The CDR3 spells CASRVNGGDGYTF. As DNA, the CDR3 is TGTGCCAGCAGGGTTAACGGGGGTGATGGCTACACCTTT.